This TCR beta chain was found in a study of post-analysis software for immune sequencing data. Study-wide background: Several disease courses (relapsing-remitting, secondary progressive and progressive-relapsing) of multiple sclerosis were included.

On this clonotype itself: What it binds is not known.

Study-wide points: Among multiple sclerosis patients, normalized Chao1 diversity was significantly below that of controls. About five TRBV segments were more frequent in patients than controls; TRBV5-6, TRBV5-1 and TRBV20-1 belonged to this group.

TCR beta libraries were prepared from cDNA with unique molecular identifiers. T cells, roughly 0.85 to 10 million of them, yielded approximately 530,000 cDNA molecules. TCRdb processed the PCR reads anew with MiXCR; each CDR3 protein has one entry. The table has a few hundred thousand distinct CDR3 sequences, 30% to 40% seen once. Germline loops: CDR1 SGHTA, CDR2 FQGTGA. The V end lost 2 bases, the J end lost 5 bases, and 16 bases lay between the germline ends. This CDR3 spans 15 amino acids. The TCR was taken from a girl aged 2-15 years with multiple sclerosis. Material for sequencing was blood. The chain couples TRBV7-3 to TRBJ2-7; D is tentatively TRBD1 or TRBD2 (6 bases each). Written as DNA, the CDR3 is TGTGCCAGCAGCTTATACGGGGGCGCCCCCGACGAGCAGTACTTC. It is translated as CASSLYGGAPDEQYF.